The 18 T cell receptor beta chains in this list originate from one sample, sequenced in a study of T cell changes during pregnancy in multiple sclerosis. Profiled with immunoSEQ multiplex PCR; TCRdb holds only in-frame clones, not every one. The profile shows just over 35,000 clones, 89% of them singletons. This sample comprised CD4+ T cells from peripheral blood mononuclear cells, obtained after pregnancy. These receptors all stem from a female donor in good health, enrolled as a control in a pregnancy study.

The chain couples TRBV9 to TRBJ2-4, with 8 bases fitting TRBD1. Trimming took 4 bases from V and 3 from J; bases not matched to a gene: 6. The CDR3 consists of 15 residues. Germline assignment: CDR1 SGDLS and CDR2 YYNGEE. CDR3 protein: CASSRPDRDKNIQYF. In DNA, the CDR3 is TGTGCCAGCAGCAGGCCGGACAGGGACAAAAACATTCAGTACTTC.

The chain joins TRBV28 to TRBJ1-2, with TRBD1 matching over 7 bases. The CDR3 sequence is 15 residues long. Trimming at V came to 5 bases and at J to 4 bases, leaving 10 bases not matched to a gene. Germline assignment: CDR1 MDHEN and CDR2 SYDVKM. The CDR3 DNA follows: TGTGCCAGCAGTACCTTCAGGGGGAGGTTCTATGGCTACACCTTC. As protein: CASSTFRGRFYGYTF.

The V call is TRBV5-4, the J call TRBJ2-2; perhaps TRBD1 as D (6 bases). V was cut by 2 bases and J by 2 bases, with 13 bases left in between. This CDR3 has 16 amino acids. Germline V gene lookup returns CDR1 SGHNT and CDR2 YYREEE (reference sequence). The CDR3 nucleotides are TGTGCCAGCAGCTTCCCAGGGGTGGGAAACACCGGGGAGCTGTTTTTT. Protein: CASSFPGVGNTGELFF.

The rearrangement links TRBV9 to TRBJ2-3; the match to TRBD2 covers 14 bases. The CDR3 contains 15 residues. The junction had 3 bases not matched to a gene; V was cut back by 3 bases and J by 6 bases. The germline V gene encodes CDR1 SGDLS and CDR2 YYNGEE. The CDR3 nucleotides are TGTGCCAGCAGCGGGGGACTAGCGGGAGTGGATACGCAGTATTTT. The encoded protein is CASSGGLAGVDTQYF.

This clone was recorded only once. V gene TRBV29-1 combines with J gene TRBJ1-2; the D gene is possibly TRBD1 (6 bases). The CDR3 has 13 residues. Germline V CDR1 and CDR2: SQVTM, ANQGSEA. The V and J ends lost 7 bases and 6 bases respectively, with 18 bases between them. The CDR3 loop is CSAPRWGQDGYTF. CDR3 bases: TGCAGCGCCCCGAGGTGGGGGCAGGATGGCTACACCTTC.

This clone was counted only a few times. This chain joins TRBV5-1 and TRBJ1-1; perhaps TRBD1 as D (5 bases). CDR1 and CDR2 (germline): SGHRS, YFSETQ. The V and J ends lost 0 bases and 5 bases respectively, with 14 bases between them. This CDR3 spans 15 amino acids. In nucleotides, the CDR3 is TGCGCCAGCAGCTTGGACAGGCCCACCGGGACTGAAGCTTTCTTT. Its protein product is CASSLDRPTGTEAFF.

The V call is TRBV19, the J call TRBJ1-4; D is perhaps TRBD1 (6 bases). CDR3 length: 15 amino acids. CDR1 and CDR2 (germline): LNHDA, SQIVND (reference sequence). With 6 bases removed from V and 3 bases from J, the gap between germline ends came to 14 bases. For the CDR3, the DNA is TGTGCCAGTAGCCCCGGACAGTCGGCTAATGAAAAACTGTTTTTT. Residues: CASSPGQSANEKLFF.

The rearrangement links TRBV19 to TRBJ1-2; perhaps TRBD1 as D (6 bases). Germline V gene data show CDR1 as LNHDA and CDR2 as SQIVND (reference sequence). The CDR3 is 13 amino acids. Trimming removed 4 bases at V and 6 bases at J, with 12 bases between. CDR3 region: CASSNSGVDGYTF. In DNA, the CDR3 is TGTGCCAGTAGTAATTCAGGGGTGGATGGCTACACCTTC.

The chain uses TRBV12-5 and TRBJ1-1, with a weak D call TRBD1 (6 bases). This CDR3 comprises 15 residues. CDR1 is LGHNT and CDR2 is FRNRAP in the germline V gene. Trimming removed 1 base from V and 5 bases from J, with 14 bases in between. Written as DNA, the CDR3 is TGTGCTAGTGGTTTGGGTACAGGGCGGGGGACTGAAGCTTTCTTT. The encoded protein is CASGLGTGRGTEAFF.

This clone has only a few counts. One junction end disagrees with the germline gene, perhaps due to a read error. V is TRBV25-1 and J is TRBJ1-1; D perhaps matches TRBD1 (5 bases). CDR1 and CDR2 (germline): MGHDK, SYGVNS. This CDR3 contains 15 residues. CDR3 in amino acids: CASTEPGKVSTEAFF. In DNA, the CDR3 is TGTGCCAGCACTGAACCAGGGAAGGTGTCCACTGAAGCTTTCTTT.

The chain carries TRBV11-1 and TRBJ2-7, with TRBD2 matching over 11 bases. Losses at the gene ends were 3 bases for V and 0 bases for J; bases not matched to a gene: 4. The germline gives CDR1 SGHAT, CDR2 FQDESV (reference sequence). The CDR3 length is 16 residues. The DNA for the CDR3 is TGTGCCAGCAGCTTTTTTACTAGCGGGAGCTCCTACGAGCAGTACTTC. It codes for CASSFFTSGSSYEQYF.

The chain couples TRBV28 to TRBJ2-3, with 7 nucleotides matching TRBD2. Germline CDR1 MDHEN, CDR2 SYDVKM. The CDR3 totals 16 residues. With V trimmed by 7 bases and J by 10 bases, 20 bases remained unmatched. CDR3: CASIAGEPRWGRAQYF. The CDR3, as DNA: TGTGCCAGCATCGCGGGGGAACCTCGCTGGGGGAGGGCGCAGTATTTT.

This chain links TRBV5-6 with TRBJ2-7; TRBD1 is a possible D gene (6 bases). Germline assignment: CDR1 SGHDT and CDR2 YYEEEE. V lost 2 bases and J lost 0, with 12 bases in between. The CDR3 sequence is 15 residues long. The DNA of the CDR3 is TGTGCCAGCAGCTTACAGGGATTCAACTCCTACGAGCAGTACTTC. Translated: CASSLQGFNSYEQYF.

The V and J genes are TRBV7-6 and TRBJ1-3, with a possible D match to TRBD1 (6 bases). There are 15 residues in the CDR3. V lost 5 bases, J lost 0 bases, and 11 bases lay in between. Germline V gene lookup returns CDR1 SGHVS and CDR2 FNYEAQ. For the CDR3, the DNA is TGTGCCAGCAGCCGAACAGGGAGCTCTGGAAACACCATATATTTT. This translates into CASSRTGSSGNTIYF.

V usage is TRBV11-2 and J usage is TRBJ2-3; TRBD2 matches 8 bases. The CDR3 has 16 residues. Looked up from germline, CDR1 is SGHAT and CDR2 is FQNNGV. V lost 6 bases and J lost 2; bases outside the gene matches: 10. CDR3 DNA: TGTGCCAGCAGACTAACTAGCGGAGGAGCCACAGATACGCAGTATTTT. It codes for CASRLTSGGATDTQYF.

V is TRBV6-5 and J is TRBJ1-3; D gene ambiguous. Deletions cut 3 bases from V and 2 bases from J, with 8 bases between. The CDR3 covers 14 residues. In germline, CDR1 is MNHEY, CDR2 SVGAGI. CDR3 protein: CASSYLAAGNTIYF. The DNA of the CDR3 is TGTGCCAGCAGTTATTTGGCTGCTGGAAACACCATATATTTT.

J is TRBJ2-7 and V is TRBV29-1; a possible D gene is TRBD2 (5 bases). The CDR3 contains 14 residues. CDR1 SQVTM and CDR2 ANQGSEA come from the germline V gene. Trimming cost V 4 bases and J 6 bases, with 19 bases left between them. Written as DNA, the CDR3 is TGCAGCGTTGCCTGGAGGCTCTCCGGAGTCGAGCAGTACTTC. Translation gives CSVAWRLSGVEQYF.

The rearrangement joins TRBV6-6 to TRBJ1-1; no clear D gene. Germline lookup yields CDR1 MNHNY and CDR2 SVGAGI (reference sequence). The CDR3 totals 15 residues. V lost 6 bases to trimming and J lost 1 base, with 15 bases between them. The CDR3 spells CASRPNSPSNTEAFF. The CDR3 region has the DNA TGTGCCAGCAGGCCTAATTCCCCTTCGAACACTGAAGCTTTCTTT.